These T cell receptor beta chains were read from a single sample in a study of shared clonotypes between healthy human individuals. TCRdb's copy holds only in-frame clones and misses some; the assay was immunoSEQ multiplex PCR. The data hold approximately 2.5 million clones, with more than 90% observed a single time. The sample consisted of naive CD4+ T cells sorted from blood. The receptors derive from a man between 18 and 29 years old in good health. The CDR3 runs from the conserved cysteine through the conserved F or W. A D gene is named only where the DNA matches it firmly. For some rows the clone size is stated as once, few or many, or as a class when expanded; others skip it.

clone_size cdr3_length d_call j_call v_call cdr3_aa cdr3_nt
. 14 . TRBJ2-3 TRBV27 CASSFHRESDTQYF TGTGCCAGCAGTTTTCACAGGGAGTCAGATACGCAGTATTTT
few 13 . TRBJ1-4 TRBV18 CASSPLGNEKLFF TGTGCCAGCTCACCACTGGGCAACGAAAAACTGTTTTTT
. 13 . TRBJ1-2 TRBV5-8 CASSLRLGYGYTF TGTGCCAGCAGCTTGAGGTTGGGGTATGGCTACACCTTC
. 16 . TRBJ1-5 TRBV10-3 CAISESRAGANQPQHF TGTGCCATCAGTGAGTCGAGGGCAGGGGCGAATCAGCCCCAGCATTTT
once 13 . TRBJ1-2 TRBV4-1 CASSQDGYYGYTF TGCGCCAGCAGCCAAGATGGGTACTATGGCTACACCTTC
. 11 . TRBJ1-1 TRBV2 CASHKGTEAFF TGTGCCAGTCACAAGGGGACTGAAGCTTTCTTT
. 13 . TRBJ2-1 TRBV7-2 CASSLEAGREQFF TGTGCCAGCAGCTTAGAAGCAGGCCGCGAGCAGTTCTTC
. 13 . TRBJ2-2 TRBV28 CASRATGTGELFF TGTGCCAGCAGGGCTACAGGGACCGGGGAGCTGTTTTTT
. 14 TRBD1 TRBJ2-5 TRBV2 CASSVGTVQETQYF TGTGCCAGCAGTGTGGGGACAGTCCAAGAGACCCAGTACTTC
. 15 . TRBJ2-7 TRBV2 CASSQAQGQGYEQYF TGTGCCAGCAGTCAGGCACAGGGCCAGGGGTACGAGCAGTACTTC
. 15 TRBD2 TRBJ2-7 TRBV9 CASGTSGRATYEQYF TGTGCCAGCGGGACTAGCGGGAGGGCGACCTACGAGCAGTACTTC
. 13 . TRBJ2-3 TRBV2 CASRTEFTDTQYF TGTGCCAGCAGGACAGAATTCACAGATACGCAGTATTTT
. 16 . TRBJ2-2 TRBV27 CASSFLGWANTGELFF TGTGCCAGCAGTTTTCTGGGGTGGGCGAACACCGGGGAGCTGTTTTTT
. 17 TRBD1 TRBJ2-1 TRBV7-9 CASSLVVAGGSYNEQFF TGTGCCAGCAGCTTAGTTGTGGCAGGGGGCTCCTACAATGAGCAGTTCTTC
. 14 TRBD2 TRBJ2-3 TRBV30 CAWTAGRVTDTQYF TGTGCCTGGACGGCCGGGAGGGTAACAGATACGCAGTATTTT
. 13 TRBD2 TRBJ2-7 TRBV18 CASSPSGGREQYF TGTGCCAGCTCACCAAGCGGGGGGCGCGAGCAGTACTTC
. 12 . TRBJ2-1 TRBV12-5 CAVCPWCNEQFF TGTGCTGTTTGCCCTTGGTGTAATGAGCAGTTCTTC
once 13 . TRBJ1-5 TRBV6-5 CASKAIGGQPQHF TGTGCCAGCAAGGCAATCGGAGGGCAGCCCCAGCATTTT
few 13 . TRBJ1-5 TRBV6-1 CASTSDRDQPQHF TGTGCCAGCACGTCGGACAGAGATCAGCCCCAGCATTTT
once 15 . TRBJ1-6 TRBV6-5 CASSLRTEVNSPLHF TGTGCCAGCAGTCTACGGACAGAAGTTAATTCACCCCTCCACTTT
. 11 . TRBJ1-1 TRBV10-3 CAIRTGNEAFF TGTGCCATCAGAACAGGGAATGAAGCTTTCTTT
. 13 . TRBJ2-7 TRBV10-3 CAISVGYVYEQYF TGTGCCATCAGTGTAGGGTACGTCTACGAGCAGTACTTC
. 16 . TRBJ1-5 TRBV6-6 CASSPIPSHSNQPQHF TGTGCCAGCAGTCCTATTCCCAGCCATAGCAATCAGCCCCAGCATTTT
. 15 . TRBJ2-7 TRBV5-1 CASSTTGPLSYEQYF TGCGCCAGCAGCACGACAGGCCCTCTATCCTACGAGCAGTACTTC
. 11 . TRBJ2-5 TRBV20-1 CSTLVGETQYF TGCAGTACCCTAGTGGGCGAGACCCAGTACTTC
. 13 . TRBJ1-1 TRBV5-6 CASSLLTHTEAFF TGTGCCAGCAGTCTTCTGACCCACACTGAAGCTTTCTTT
. 13 TRBD1 TRBJ1-5 TRBV30 CAWRDRETQPQHF TGTGCCTGGAGGGACAGGGAAACTCAGCCCCAGCATTTT
. 14 TRBD1 TRBJ1-1 TRBV5-4 CASSWDRGNTEAFF TGTGCCAGCAGCTGGGACAGGGGTAACACTGAAGCTTTCTTT
. 15 TRBD2 TRBJ2-5 TRBV10-3 CAISPTSGVEETQYF TGTGCCATCAGCCCGACTAGCGGGGTTGAAGAGACCCAGTACTTC
. 18 TRBD2 TRBJ2-7 TRBV5-4 CASSSRTSGLMGSYEQYF TGTGCCAGCAGCTCCCGGACTAGCGGGTTGATGGGGTCCTACGAGCAGTACTTC
. 13 TRBD1 TRBJ1-6 TRBV10-3 CAISQGASSPLHF TGTGCCATCAGTCAGGGGGCGAGTTCACCCCTCCACTTT
. 16 TRBD1 TRBJ2-1 TRBV5-1 CASSLAGTGSGNEQFF TGCGCCAGCAGCTTGGCCGGGACAGGCTCCGGGAATGAGCAGTTCTTC
. 14 . TRBJ2-7 TRBV30 CAWSPGGSSYEQYF TGTGCCTGGTCTCCTGGAGGGTCCTCCTACGAGCAGTACTTC
. 17 TRBD2 TRBJ2-7 TRBV7-2 CASSPRTSGTYIFEQYF TGTGCCAGCAGCCCCAGGACTAGCGGGACCTATATATTTGAGCAGTACTTC
once 14 . TRBJ2-4 TRBV30 CAWSVQGKGNIQYF TGTGCCTGGAGTGTACAAGGCAAAGGTAACATTCAGTACTTC
. 15 . TRBJ2-3 TRBV19 CASSIGGRSTDTQYF TGTGCCAGTAGTATTGGGGGAAGGAGCACAGATACGCAGTATTTT
. 13 TRBD1 TRBJ1-2 TRBV28 CASRTGTGSLHTF TGTGCCAGCAGGACTGGGACAGGATCTCTCCACACCTTC
. 15 TRBD1 TRBJ1-5 TRBV9 CASSTGTGFGQPQHF TGTGCCAGCAGCACGGGGACAGGGTTTGGTCAGCCCCAGCATTTT
few 14 . TRBJ1-2 TRBV18 CASSPPKTAYGYTF TGTGCCAGCTCACCACCGAAAACAGCCTATGGCTACACCTTC
. 11 . TRBJ2-1 TRBV15 CATSTDGGRFF TGTGCCACCAGCACTGACGGGGGGCGGTTCTTC
. 15 TRBD2 TRBJ2-3 TRBV5-4 CASSQDSAGGNTQYF TGCGCCAGCAGCCAAGATTCCGCGGGAGGCAATACGCAGTATTTT